The 21 T cell receptor beta chains presented below share a single source sample, sequenced in a study of cytomegalovirus exposure and HLA in healthy donors. The data were produced by immunoSEQ multiplex PCR, yet TCRdb's version contains in-frame clones alone and is incomplete. This sample has 200,000 to 250,000 clones, with around 80% found just once. Source material: PBMCs. Receptors were obtained from a woman aged 30 to 39 in good health and CMV-seropositive.

The chain is built from TRBV11-2 and TRBJ1-2; 8 positions match TRBD1. The CDR3 has 17 amino acids. CDR1 and CDR2 from the germline V gene are SGHAT and FQNNGV. V shed 3 bases and J 8 bases; nucleotides not matched to a gene: 17. The CDR3 sequence is CASSFSDRAEVSGGYTF. CDR3 nucleotide sequence: TGTGCCAGCAGCTTCTCGGACAGGGCCGAAGTATCAGGAGGCTACACCTTC.

The sample holds a few counts of this clone. The chain recombines TRBV27 with TRBJ1-2, with D unclear. This CDR3 region has 13 residues. CDR1 is MNHEY, CDR2 SMNVEV, per germline (reference sequence). The germline V and J ends were trimmed by 4 bases and 2 bases, with 8 bases remaining between them. For the CDR3, the DNA is TGTGCCAGCAGTTCAAACGGAAACTATGGCTACACCTTC. Its translation is CASSSNGNYGYTF.

A few counts support this clone. J is TRBJ2-1 and V is TRBV7-2; no clear D gene. The CDR3 consists of 14 residues. V was clipped by 5 bases and J by 6 bases, with 14 bases between them. Germline-derived CDR1 and CDR2 are SGHTA and FQGNSA. The CDR3 bases are TGTGCCAGCAGCACACACCCCGGGCCCAATGAGCAGTTCTTC. Translating it yields CASSTHPGPNEQFF.

This chain joins TRBV11-2 and TRBJ2-1; 8 nucleotides line up with TRBD1. The CDR3 covers 14 residues. Germline CDR1 is SGHAT and CDR2 is FQNNGV. The V segment lost 5 bases and the J segment 8 bases; nucleotides outside the gene matches: 8. The CDR3 bases are TGTGCCAGCAGCCCGGGACAGGTTGGACATGAGCAGTTCTTC. As protein: CASSPGQVGHEQFF.

The rearrangement joins TRBV7-9 to TRBJ1-2; D might be TRBD1 (6 bases). This CDR3 spans 14 amino acids. Germline CDR1 is SEHNR and CDR2 is FQNEAQ (reference sequence). Trimming took 3 bases from V and 5 from J, leaving 13 bases between them. CDR3 in amino acids: CASSFSDRTYGYTF. The CDR3 DNA is TGTGCCAGCAGCTTCAGTGACAGGACTTATGGCTACACCTTC.

CDR3 residues: CASGSGSGHEQFF. In nucleotides, the CDR3 is TGTGCCTCCGGTAGCGGGAGCGGCCATGAGCAGTTCTTC. The chain is built from TRBV28 and TRBJ2-1, with 9 bases matching TRBD2. The CDR3 runs 13 residues. Looked up from germline, CDR1 is MDHEN and CDR2 is SYDVKM. V gave up 11 bases and J gave up 8 bases; unmatched junction bases: 10.

The V call is TRBV12-2, the J call TRBJ2-7; the listed D gene, TRBD1, was not tested against the DNA. TRBV12-2 is termed a pseudogene. The CDR3 is made up of 13 amino acids. CDR3 sequence reads: CASRSTGRHEQYF. The CDR3 DNA reads as TGTGCAAGTCGCTCTACAGGGCGGCACGAGCAGTACTTC.

The V call is TRBV27, the J call TRBJ2-7; D gene uncertain. The V end was cut by 6 bases, the J end by 0 bases, with 12 bases between. Germline assignment: CDR1 MNHEY and CDR2 SMNVEV (reference sequence). The CDR3 has 14 amino acids. The CDR3 spells CASRLRLISYEQYF. The CDR3 DNA follows: TGTGCCAGCAGGCTACGACTGATCTCCTACGAGCAGTACTTC.

The V and J genes are TRBV29-1 and TRBJ2-2; D remains unclear. This CDR3 comprises 11 residues. In germline, CDR1 is SQVTM, CDR2 ANQGSEA. V was shortened by 4 bases and J by 7 bases, with 7 bases between the two germline ends. The CDR3 sequence is CSVAGGGELFF. The CDR3 coding sequence is TGCAGCGTTGCAGGTGGCGGGGAGCTGTTTTTT.

The chain has TRBV30 and TRBJ2-3; D is perhaps TRBD1 or TRBD2 (6 bases each). Trimming pared 8 bases from V and 6 bases from J, leaving 21 bases between. The CDR3 runs to 14 residues. The germline gives CDR1 GTSNPN, CDR2 SVGIG (reference sequence). The CDR3 here is CARRTAGAGDTQYF. The CDR3 DNA follows: TGTGCCCGAAGGACCGCAGGGGCGGGGGATACGCAGTATTTT. Together with reference TRBV30 and TRBJ2-3, the CDR3 gives the full variable domain: SQTIHQWPATLVQPVGSPLSLECTVEGTSNPNLYWYRQAAGRGLQLLFYSVGIGQISSEVPQNLSASRPQDRQFILSSKKLLLSDSGFYLCARRTAGAGDTQYFGPGTRLTVL.

The chain has TRBV5-1 and TRBJ2-7; 13 bases match TRBD2. The CDR3 loop spans 17 amino acids. Germline trimming cut 3 bases from V and 6 bases from J; bases unmatched to any gene: 12. CDR1 SGHRS and CDR2 YFSETQ come from the germline V gene. The CDR3 bases are TGCGCCAGCAGCTCGGAATCACTAGCGGGAGGGCATATCGAGCAGTACTTC. Translation: CASSSESLAGGHIEQYF.

The gene calls are TRBV28 and TRBJ2-1; D possibly corresponds to TRBD2 (5 bases). The CDR3 has 13 residues. Deletions cut 7 bases from V and 8 bases from J, with 15 bases between. CDR1 is MDHEN and CDR2 is SYDVKM in the germline V gene. The CDR3 DNA reads TGTGCCAGCACTCACCGGGGTAGACATGAGCAGTTCTTC. It encodes CASTHRGRHEQFF. The complete variable domain, with remaining parts taken from reference TRBV28 and TRBJ2-1, reads DVKVTQSSRYLVKRTGEKVFLECVQDMDHENMFWYRQDPGLGLRLIYFSYDVKMKEKGDIPEGYSVSREKKERFSLILESASTNQTSMYLCASTHRGRHEQFFGPGTRLTVL.

The rearrangement uses TRBV10-3 and TRBJ2-1; 11 nucleotides align to TRBD1. From germline, CDR1 is ENHRY and CDR2 SYGVKD. The CDR3 is 16 amino acids. Losses at the gene ends were 11 bases for V and 5 bases for J; bases not matched to a gene: 14. The CDR3 DNA follows: TGTGCCTCTTGGACAGGGGGCCTTAAACCGAACAATGAGCAGTTCTTC. Encoded protein: CASWTGGLKPNNEQFF.

This sequence joins TRBV6-5 and TRBJ1-1; the D is unclear. The CDR3 has 13 residues. Germline V gene lookup returns CDR1 MNHEY and CDR2 SVGAGI. Trimming cost V 3 bases and J 3 bases, with 8 bases left between them. In DNA form, the CDR3 reads TGTGCCAGCAGTTATATGGAGGACACTGAAGCTTTCTTT. It translates to CASSYMEDTEAFF.

A single count supports this clone. The rearrangement links TRBV5-1 to TRBJ2-7; the D is unclear. Germline lookup yields CDR1 SGHRS and CDR2 YFSETQ. Trimming left V 3 bases short and J 0 bases short, with 22 bases between. The CDR3 contains 18 residues. CDR3 nucleotides: TGCGCCAGCAGCTCCCCCCCCCTTACTCGCGGCCACTCCTACGAGCAGTACTTC. This encodes CASSSPPLTRGHSYEQYF.

The rearrangement uses TRBV12-1 and TRBJ2-7; TRBD2, the table's D call, lacks a check against the DNA. TRBV12-1 is shown as a pseudogene. The CDR3 spans 15 residues. DNA for the CDR3: TGTGCCAGCAGCCTCCCCAATAGCGGGAGGTACGAGCAGTACTTC. Its protein is CASSLPNSGRYEQYF.

V usage is TRBV7-2 and J usage is TRBJ2-7; D not resolved. Germline CDR1 reads SGHTA; CDR2 reads FQGNSA. The CDR3 is 17 amino acids. Trimming took 1 base from V and 0 from J, leaving 16 bases between them. The chain's CDR3 is CASSLVGPGVSSYEQYF. In DNA form, the CDR3 reads TGTGCCAGCAGCTTAGTAGGCCCGGGCGTTAGCTCCTACGAGCAGTACTTC.

This rearrangement joins TRBV30 to TRBJ1-1, with D uncertain. Trimming removed 5 bases from V and 8 bases from J, with 18 bases in between. The CDR3 runs to 13 residues. Germline loops: CDR1 GTSNPN, CDR2 SVGIG (reference sequence). The CDR3 nucleotides read TGTGCCTGGTCGATGCCCTCGATTCCCGAAGCTTTCTTT. It is translated as CAWSMPSIPEAFF.

The rearrangement joins TRBV11-2 to TRBJ2-2, with TRBD1 matching over 12 bases. The CDR3 spans 16 residues. Germline assignment: CDR1 SGHAT and CDR2 FQNNGV. V gave up 5 bases and J gave up 7 bases; unmatched junction bases: 8. CDR3 nucleotides: TGTGCCAGCAGCAGAGGGACAGGGGGCTCGATCGGGGAGCTGTTTTTT. Translating gives CASSRGTGGSIGELFF. Full variable domain (rest looked up from reference TRBV11-2 and TRBJ2-2): EAGVAQSPRYKIIEKRQSVAFWCNPISGHATLYWYQQILGQGPKLLIQFQNNGVVDDSQLPKDRFSAERLKGVDSTLKIQPAKLEDSAVYLCASSRGTGGSIGELFFGEGSRLTVL.

The rearrangement uses TRBV11-1 and TRBJ2-2; D uncertain. Germline V lookup: CDR1 SGHAT, CDR2 FQDESV (reference sequence). V lost 5 bases, J lost 1 base, and 8 bases lay in between. The CDR3 length is 14 residues. The CDR3 reads CASSINRNTGELFF. The CDR3 DNA is TGTGCCAGCAGCATCAACAGGAACACCGGGGAGCTGTTTTTT.

Note on this clone: Distinct nucleotide sequences in the sample also encode this CDR3. The chain is built from TRBV29-1 and TRBJ2-6, with D tentatively TRBD1 (5 bases). CDR3 length: 13 residues. Germline V gene data show CDR1 as SQVTM and CDR2 as ANQGSEA. The V end was cut by 7 bases, the J end by 0 bases, with 7 bases between. CDR3 nucleotides: TGCAGCGCCCAGGGCTCTGGGGCCAACGTCCTGACTTTC. It encodes CSAQGSGANVLTF.